This record covers a single T cell receptor beta chain. In the original workflow: Nucleated cell counts were estimated from reference gene primer amplification. The protocol was immunoSEQ multiplex PCR, while the TCRdb copy is restricted to in-frame clones and leaves out a portion. D and trimming were read from the DNA, whereas the V and J calls and clone size are those reported in that table. Among about 180,000 clones, about 91% were seen once, and the ten largest hold roughly 3.7%. The trim removed 7 bases at V and 7 bases at J, leaving 12 bases unmatched. The CDR3 extends over 13 amino acids. Germline CDR1 is SQVTM and CDR2 is ANQGSEA. These data come from a study of blood T cell repertoires in COVID-19. Whole-study context: Sites across the United States, Italy and Spain contributed samples from acute and convalescent COVID-19. PBMCs, B-cell-depleted T cells, or T cells provided the cDNA or gDNA that made up the material.

Input material: peripheral blood. The sequence derives from a woman younger than 45 with acute or convalescent COVID-19. The chain joins TRBV29-1 to TRBJ2-7, with TRBD2 matching 8 bases. The CDR3 is CSATPFAGGEQYF. The DNA for the CDR3 is TGCAGCGCTACCCCATTTGCGGGGGGTGAGCAGTACTTC.